A single sample gave rise to the 17 T cell receptor beta chains below, sequenced in a study of regulatory T cells in long-lasting Graves disease. TCR beta libraries were built with iRepertoire HTBI primers and Arm-PCR of CDR3 regions. MiXCR was run by TCRdb on the multiplex PCR reads, yielding one entry per CDR3 protein. The table includes about 460,000 distinct CDR3 sequences, roughly 23% detected once. Time point denoted: persistent/refractory GD, antithyroid drugs over 5 years with positive TRAb. The authors made the TCR library using RNA they extracted from PBMCs. The sequenced sample was peripheral blood mononuclear cells (PBMCs), obtained when the disease was refractory, from a patient treated with antithyroid drugs. These receptors were collected from a female donor with Graves disease.

In the case of this clonotype: It may be a read error: a sequence one base away is much more abundant. This chain uses TRBV11-2 with TRBJ1-6; D not certain. Germline-derived CDR1 and CDR2 are SGHAT and FQNNGV. With 3 bases removed from V and 6 bases from J, the gap between germline ends came to 9 bases. The CDR3 is 14 amino acids. CDR3 protein: CASSLSVANSPLHF. For the CDR3, the DNA is TGTGCCAGCAGCTTGAGTGTGGCTAATTCACCCCTCCACTTT.

This clonotype has at least ten counts. This chain links TRBV11-2 with TRBJ1-1; the match to TRBD1 covers 10 bases. The germline V gene has CDR1 SGHAT and CDR2 FQNNGV. The V and J ends lost 8 bases and 5 bases, in that order; junction bases with no gene match: 5. The CDR3 covers 13 residues. CDR3 bases: TGTGCCAGCGGCCGGGACAGGGGAACTGAAGCTTTCTTT. It encodes CASGRDRGTEAFF.

The rearrangement uses TRBV5-4 and TRBJ1-3; D is unresolved. The CDR3 length is 12 residues. V shed 2 bases and J shed 4 bases, with 4 bases lying between them. Germline-derived CDR1 and CDR2 are SGHNT and YYREEE (reference sequence). CDR3 amino acids: CASSFDGNTIYF. The CDR3 DNA follows: TGTGCCAGCAGCTTTGACGGAAACACCATATATTTT.

This clonotype was recorded at least ten times. The chain employs TRBV28 and TRBJ1-6; D call uncertain. CDR3 length: 14 amino acids. Germline values: CDR1 MDHEN, CDR2 SYDVKM. The germline V and J ends were trimmed by 5 bases and 8 bases, with 13 bases remaining between them. The CDR3 region is CASSPVREYSPLHF. The CDR3 nucleotides read TGTGCCAGCAGTCCCGTAAGGGAGTATTCACCCCTCCACTTT. The entire variable domain, with the rest obtained from reference TRBV28 and TRBJ1-6, is as follows: DVKVTQSSRYLVKRTGEKVFLECVQDMDHENMFWYRQDPGLGLRLIYFSYDVKMKEKGDIPEGYSVSREKKERFSLILESASTNQTSMYLCASSPVREYSPLHFGNGTRLTVT.

The table lists this clonotype with a count of one. This chain joins TRBV6-2 or TRBV6-3 and TRBJ1-3; D not certain. Germline-derived CDR1 and CDR2 are MNHEY and SVGEGT. The CDR3 totals 13 residues. V dropped 5 bases and J dropped 2 bases, with 7 bases sitting between them. The CDR3 loop reads CASSPSPGNTIYF. The CDR3 nucleotides are TGTGCCAGCAGTCCCTCCCCTGGAAACACCATATATTTT.

In this sample, this clonotype turned up many times. The genes are TRBV20-1 and TRBJ2-7; 8 bases align to TRBD2. CDR3 length: 14 residues. V shed 6 bases and J 7 bases; nucleotides not matched to a gene: 14. CDR1 and CDR2 (germline): DFQATT, SNEGSKA (reference sequence). The CDR3 protein is CSAVGGSGIREQYF. The CDR3 bases are TGCAGTGCGGTAGGGGGTAGCGGGATTCGTGAGCAGTACTTC.

Ten or more counts support this clonotype. The chain couples TRBV28 to TRBJ2-2; no definite D call. The CDR3 totals 16 residues. Trimming cost V 2 bases and J 1 base, with 11 bases left between them. Germline CDR1 is MDHEN and CDR2 is SYDVKM. This CDR3 reads CASSLRRTGNTGELFF. For the CDR3, the DNA is TGTGCCAGCAGTTTACGTCGGACCGGGAACACCGGGGAGCTGTTTTTT. Drawing the rest from reference TRBV28 and TRBJ2-2, the complete variable domain is DVKVTQSSRYLVKRTGEKVFLECVQDMDHENMFWYRQDPGLGLRLIYFSYDVKMKEKGDIPEGYSVSREKKERFSLILESASTNQTSMYLCASSLRRTGNTGELFFGEGSRLTVL.

This clonotype was seen only a few times. The V and J genes are TRBV20-1 and TRBJ2-2; TRBD1 is a possible D gene (6 bases). The CDR3 sequence is 15 residues long. CDR1 DFQATT and CDR2 SNEGSKA come from the germline V gene (reference sequence). Trimming took 0 bases from V and 1 from J, leaving 9 bases between them. The CDR3 bases are TGCAGTGCTAGAGATCAGGGACAGAACACCGGGGAGCTGTTTTTT. The encoded protein is CSARDQGQNTGELFF.

This clonotype appeared many times. V gene TRBV12-3 or TRBV12-4 combines with J gene TRBJ2-2; D is ambiguous. This CDR3 has 14 residues. Trimming stripped 5 bases from V and 1 base from J, with 8 bases between. The CDR3 loop is CASSPRRNTGELFF. The CDR3 DNA reads as TGTGCCAGCAGTCCTCGGCGGAACACCGGGGAGCTGTTTTTT.

The J gene is TRBJ2-7, the V gene TRBV30, with D perhaps TRBD1 (6 bases). The germline V gene encodes CDR1 GTSNPN and CDR2 SVGIG (reference sequence). There are 13 residues in the CDR3. V gave up 5 bases and J gave up 5 bases, with 16 bases separating them. Here the CDR3 reads CAWEGRGMHEQYF. The CDR3, as DNA: TGTGCCTGGGAAGGCAGGGGCATGCACGAGCAGTACTTC.

This clonotype was seen a handful of times. The CDR3 region is CASSVVGTEAFF. In DNA, the CDR3 is TGTGCCAGCAGCGTAGTTGGGACTGAAGCTTTCTTT. The V and J genes are TRBV9 and TRBJ1-1, with D hard to call. V dropped 0 bases and J dropped 5 bases, with 5 bases sitting between them. CDR3 length: 12 amino acids. Germline CDR1 SGDLS, CDR2 YYNGEE.

The chain links TRBV25-1 to TRBJ1-1; no reliable D call. V was shortened by 7 bases and J by 4 bases, with 13 bases between the two germline ends. The CDR3 is made up of 13 amino acids. Germline CDR1 MGHDK, CDR2 SYGVNS. The CDR3 nucleotides are TGTGCCAGCACTATTCGGGAGGCCACTGAAGCTTTCTTT. As protein: CASTIREATEAFF.

This clonotype was picked up a small number of times. The chain is built from TRBV9 and TRBJ2-5; 8 nucleotides align to TRBD2. V lost 0 bases and J lost 2; bases outside the gene matches: 6. CDR3 length equals 16 residues. CDR1 is SGDLS, CDR2 YYNGEE, per germline. The CDR3 sequence is CASSVAAGGAQETQYF. As DNA, the CDR3 is TGTGCCAGCAGCGTAGCTGCGGGAGGAGCGCAAGAGACCCAGTACTTC.

The chain combines TRBV5-5 with TRBJ2-7; D unresolved. The V end was cut by 4 bases, the J end by 5 bases, with 10 bases between. CDR3 length: 12 residues. The germline CDR1 and CDR2 sequences are SGHKS and YYEKEE (reference sequence). The CDR3 spells CASSPLTDEQYF. The DNA for the CDR3 is TGTGCCAGCAGCCCTTTGACCGACGAGCAGTACTTC.

This clonotype appeared a few times. The chain has TRBV20-1 and TRBJ2-3; D might be TRBD2 (5 bases). The CDR3 extends over 15 amino acids. Germline-derived CDR1 and CDR2 are DFQATT and SNEGSKA (reference sequence). The V gene lost 3 bases and the J gene lost 4 bases, with 17 bases spanning the gap. The CDR3 DNA is TGCAGTGCTAGGAAGGGAGCGCTGGGGTCAGATACGCAGTATTTT. It codes for CSARKGALGSDTQYF.

Many counts were recorded for this clonotype. The V gene is TRBV20-1, the J gene TRBJ2-7; unclear D gene. The CDR3 is 14 amino acids. Germline V gene data show CDR1 as DFQATT and CDR2 as SNEGSKA (reference sequence). The V end lost 5 bases, the J end lost 0 bases, and 14 bases lay between the germline ends. The CDR3 spells CSAPGPILSYEQYF. In DNA form, the CDR3 reads TGCAGTGCTCCTGGTCCTATACTCTCCTACGAGCAGTACTTC.

This clonotype was observed a handful of times. This chain joins TRBV19 and TRBJ2-5, with D possibly matching TRBD1 (5 bases). Deletions cut 10 bases from V and 0 bases from J, with 12 bases between. Looked up from germline, CDR1 is LNHDA and CDR2 is SQIVND (reference sequence). This CDR3 is 13 amino acids long. CDR3 residues: CATQDSNQETQYF. CDR3 coding DNA: TGTGCCACCCAAGACAGCAACCAAGAGACCCAGTACTTC.